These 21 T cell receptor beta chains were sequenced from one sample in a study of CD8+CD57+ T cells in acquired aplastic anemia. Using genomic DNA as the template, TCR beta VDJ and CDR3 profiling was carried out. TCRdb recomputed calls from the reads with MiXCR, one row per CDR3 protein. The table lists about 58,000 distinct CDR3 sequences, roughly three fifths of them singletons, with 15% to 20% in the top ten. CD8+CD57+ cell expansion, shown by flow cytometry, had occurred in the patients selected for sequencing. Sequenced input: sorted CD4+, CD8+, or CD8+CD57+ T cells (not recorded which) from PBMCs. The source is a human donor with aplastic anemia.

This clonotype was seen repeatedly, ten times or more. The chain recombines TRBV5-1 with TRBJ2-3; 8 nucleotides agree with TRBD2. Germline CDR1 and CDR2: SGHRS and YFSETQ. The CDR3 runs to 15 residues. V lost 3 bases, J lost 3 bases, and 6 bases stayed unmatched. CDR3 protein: CASSSPGTSTDTQYF. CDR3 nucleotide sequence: TGCGCCAGCAGCTCCCCCGGGACTAGTACAGATACGCAGTATTTT.

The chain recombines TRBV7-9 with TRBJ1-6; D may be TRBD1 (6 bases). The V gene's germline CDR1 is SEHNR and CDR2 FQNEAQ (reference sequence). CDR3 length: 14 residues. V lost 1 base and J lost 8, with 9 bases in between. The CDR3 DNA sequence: TGTGCCAGCAGCTTAGACAGGGTCGATTCACCCCTCCACTTT. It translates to CASSLDRVDSPLHF.

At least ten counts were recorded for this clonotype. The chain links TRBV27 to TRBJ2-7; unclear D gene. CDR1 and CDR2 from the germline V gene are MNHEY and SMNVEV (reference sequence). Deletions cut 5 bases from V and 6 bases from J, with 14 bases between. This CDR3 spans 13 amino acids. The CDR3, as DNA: TGTGCCAGCAGTAAAGGGCCGTTGGGCGAGCAGTACTTC. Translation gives CASSKGPLGEQYF.

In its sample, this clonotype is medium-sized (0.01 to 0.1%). CDR3 sequence reads: CSVVWDGQNWGTDTQYF. The CDR3 DNA reads TGCAGCGTTGTTTGGGACGGACAAAATTGGGGCACAGATACGCAGTATTTT. The chain has TRBV29-1 and TRBJ2-3; either TRBD1 or TRBD2 may fit D (5 bases each). The CDR3 consists of 17 residues. Looked up from germline, CDR1 is SQVTM and CDR2 is ANQGSEA. Trimming took off 4 bases at V and 1 base at J, with 21 bases between the two ends.

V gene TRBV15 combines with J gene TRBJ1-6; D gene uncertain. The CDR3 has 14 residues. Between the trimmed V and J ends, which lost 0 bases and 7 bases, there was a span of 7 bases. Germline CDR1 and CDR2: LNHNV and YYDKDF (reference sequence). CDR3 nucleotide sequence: TGTGCCACCAGCAGAGATCAACGGAATTCACCCCTCCACTTT. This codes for CATSRDQRNSPLHF.

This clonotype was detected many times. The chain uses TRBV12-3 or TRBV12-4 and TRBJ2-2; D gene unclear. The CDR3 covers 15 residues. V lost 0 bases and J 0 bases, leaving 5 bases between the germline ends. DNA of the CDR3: TGTGCCAGCAGTTTAGCGGTCACGAACACCGGGGAGCTGTTTTTT. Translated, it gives CASSLAVTNTGELFF.

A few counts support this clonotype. The CDR3 spells CASSLSSYEQYF. In DNA form, the CDR3 reads TGTGCCAGCAGCTTAAGCTCCTACGAGCAGTACTTC. The rearrangement uses TRBV7-9 and TRBJ2-7; D gene ambiguous. This CDR3 comprises 12 residues. The germline V gene has CDR1 SEHNR and CDR2 FQNEAQ (reference sequence). V was shortened by 2 bases and J by 0 bases, with 2 bases between the two germline ends.

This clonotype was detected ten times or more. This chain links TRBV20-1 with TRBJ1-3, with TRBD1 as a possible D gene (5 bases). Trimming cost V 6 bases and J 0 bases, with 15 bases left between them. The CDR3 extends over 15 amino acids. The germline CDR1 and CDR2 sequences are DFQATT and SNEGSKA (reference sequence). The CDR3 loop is CSARDGGDSGNTIYF. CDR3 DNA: TGCAGTGCACGAGATGGAGGGGACTCTGGAAACACCATATATTTT.

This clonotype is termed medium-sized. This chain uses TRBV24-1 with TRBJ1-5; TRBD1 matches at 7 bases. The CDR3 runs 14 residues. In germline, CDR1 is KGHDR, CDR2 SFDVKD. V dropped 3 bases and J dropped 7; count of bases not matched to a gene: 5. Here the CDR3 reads CATSDEGGRQPQHF. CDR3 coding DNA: TGTGCCACCAGTGATGAAGGGGGCAGGCAGCCCCAGCATTTT.

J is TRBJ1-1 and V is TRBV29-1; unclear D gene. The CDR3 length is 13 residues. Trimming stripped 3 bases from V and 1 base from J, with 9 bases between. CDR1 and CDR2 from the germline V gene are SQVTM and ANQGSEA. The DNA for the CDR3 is TGCAGCGTTGATAGGGCAGGGAACACTGAAGCTTTCTTT. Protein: CSVDRAGNTEAFF.

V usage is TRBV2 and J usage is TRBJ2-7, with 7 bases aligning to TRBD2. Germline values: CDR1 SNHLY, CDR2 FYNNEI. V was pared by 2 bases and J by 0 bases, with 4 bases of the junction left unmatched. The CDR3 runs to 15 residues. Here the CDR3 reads CASSEKRGFSYEQYF. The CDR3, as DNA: TGTGCCAGCAGTGAAAAGCGGGGCTTCTCCTACGAGCAGTACTTC.

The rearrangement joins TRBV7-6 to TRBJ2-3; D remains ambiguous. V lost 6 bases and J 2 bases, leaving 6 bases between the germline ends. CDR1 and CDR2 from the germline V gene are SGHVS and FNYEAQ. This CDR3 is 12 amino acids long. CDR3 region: CASRDPTDTQYF. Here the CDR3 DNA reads TGTGCCAGCAGGGACCCCACAGATACGCAGTATTTT.

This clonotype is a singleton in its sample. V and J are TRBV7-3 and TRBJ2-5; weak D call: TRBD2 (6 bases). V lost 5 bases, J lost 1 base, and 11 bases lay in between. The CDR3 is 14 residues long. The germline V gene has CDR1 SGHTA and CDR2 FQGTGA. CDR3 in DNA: TGTGCCAGCAGCGCCCGGGACTCCCAAGAGACCCAGTACTTC. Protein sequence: CASSARDSQETQYF.

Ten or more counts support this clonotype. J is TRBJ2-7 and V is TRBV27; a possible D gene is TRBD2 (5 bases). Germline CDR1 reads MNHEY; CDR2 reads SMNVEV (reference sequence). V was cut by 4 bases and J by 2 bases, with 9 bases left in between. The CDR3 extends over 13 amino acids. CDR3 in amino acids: CASSWGAAYEQYF. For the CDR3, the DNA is TGTGCCAGCAGTTGGGGAGCGGCCTACGAGCAGTACTTC.

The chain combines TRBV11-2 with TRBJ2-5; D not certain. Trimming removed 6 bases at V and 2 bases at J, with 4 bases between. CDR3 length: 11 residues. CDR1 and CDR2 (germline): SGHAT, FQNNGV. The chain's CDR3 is CASSLQETQYF. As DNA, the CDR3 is TGTGCCAGCAGTTTACAAGAGACCCAGTACTTC.

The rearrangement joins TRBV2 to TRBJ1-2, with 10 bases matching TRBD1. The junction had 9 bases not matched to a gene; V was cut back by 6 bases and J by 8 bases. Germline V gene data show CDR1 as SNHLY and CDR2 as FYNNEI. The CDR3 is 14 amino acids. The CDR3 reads CASSVPGQGFGYTF. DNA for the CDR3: TGTGCCAGCAGCGTTCCGGGACAGGGGTTCGGCTACACCTTC.

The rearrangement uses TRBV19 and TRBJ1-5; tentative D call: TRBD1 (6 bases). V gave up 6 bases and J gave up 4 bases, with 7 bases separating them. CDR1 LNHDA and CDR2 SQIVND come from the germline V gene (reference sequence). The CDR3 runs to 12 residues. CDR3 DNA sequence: TGTGCCAGTAGAACAGGGAATCAGCCCCAGCATTTT. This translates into CASRTGNQPQHF.

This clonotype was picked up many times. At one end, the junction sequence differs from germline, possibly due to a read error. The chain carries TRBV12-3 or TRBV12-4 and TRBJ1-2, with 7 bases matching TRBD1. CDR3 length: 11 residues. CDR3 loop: CASSFGTASSF. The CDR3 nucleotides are TGTGCCAGCAGTTTTGGGACAGCATCCTCGTTC.

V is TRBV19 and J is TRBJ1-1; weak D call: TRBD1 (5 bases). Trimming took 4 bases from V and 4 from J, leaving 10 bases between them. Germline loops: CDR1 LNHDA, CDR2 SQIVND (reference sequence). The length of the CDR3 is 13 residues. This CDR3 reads CASSTRQPTEAFF. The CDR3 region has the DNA TGTGCCAGTAGTACGAGACAGCCCACTGAAGCTTTCTTT.

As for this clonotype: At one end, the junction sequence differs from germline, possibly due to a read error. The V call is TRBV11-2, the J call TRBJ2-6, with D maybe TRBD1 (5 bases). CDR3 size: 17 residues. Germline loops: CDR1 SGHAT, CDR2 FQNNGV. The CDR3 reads CASSLDREGSGANVPTF. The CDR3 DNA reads TGTGCCAGCAGCTTAGACAGGGAAGGCTCTGGGGCCAACGTCCCGACTTTC.

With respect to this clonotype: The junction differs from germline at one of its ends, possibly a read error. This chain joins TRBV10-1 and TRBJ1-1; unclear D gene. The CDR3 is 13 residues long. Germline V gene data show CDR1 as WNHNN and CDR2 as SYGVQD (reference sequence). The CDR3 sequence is CASSVTQNSEAFF. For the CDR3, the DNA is TGCGCCAGCAGTGTGACCCAGAACTCTGAAGCTTTCTTT.